This record covers a single T cell receptor beta chain. The target antigen is unknown. The data stem from a study of cytomegalovirus exposure and HLA in healthy donors. Germline V gene lookup returns CDR1 GTSNPN and CDR2 SVGIG (reference sequence). There are 15 residues in the CDR3. Trimming left V 0 bases short and J 2 bases short, with 8 bases between. Study outcomes and limitations: Most TCRs appeared rarely, but some public TCRs recurred in many donors.

Primers included in the PCR were 60 Vbeta and 13 Jbeta primers. The table came from immunoSEQ multiplex PCR; TCRdb's copy has only in-frame clones and leaves some out. The sample yields about 130,000 clones, roughly three quarters seen once. The source is a man younger than 45 in good health and CMV-seronegative. V usage is TRBV30 and J usage is TRBJ2-6; D not certain. The sequencing input was PBMCs. The chain's CDR3 is CAWSVIRAGANVLTF. The CDR3 DNA sequence: TGTGCCTGGAGTGTAATCCGGGCTGGGGCCAACGTCCTGACTTTC.